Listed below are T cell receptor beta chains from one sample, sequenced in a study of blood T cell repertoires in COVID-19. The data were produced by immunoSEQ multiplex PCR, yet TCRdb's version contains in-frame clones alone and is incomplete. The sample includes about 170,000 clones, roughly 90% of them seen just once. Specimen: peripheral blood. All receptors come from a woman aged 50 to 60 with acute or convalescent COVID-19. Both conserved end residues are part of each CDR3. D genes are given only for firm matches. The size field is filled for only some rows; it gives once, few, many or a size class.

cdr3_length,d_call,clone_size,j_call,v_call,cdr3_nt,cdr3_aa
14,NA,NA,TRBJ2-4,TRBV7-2,TGTGCCAGCAGTCCTACCCTAGCCAAAAACATTCAGTACTTC,CASSPTLAKNIQYF
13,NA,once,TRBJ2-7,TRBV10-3,TGTGCCATCAGTGTGGACAATGCCTACGAGCAGTACTTC,CAISVDNAYEQYF
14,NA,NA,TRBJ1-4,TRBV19,TGTGCCAGTAGCTCCGGACTCACTAATGAAAAACTGTTTTTT,CASSSGLTNEKLFF
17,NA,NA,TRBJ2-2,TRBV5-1,TGCGCCAGCAGCAGGACTTACAGTCAGCTGAACACCGGGGAGCTGTTTTTT,CASSRTYSQLNTGELFF
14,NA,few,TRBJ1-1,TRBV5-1,TGCGCCAGCAGGCCTGACAAGATGAACACTGAAGCTTTCTTT,CASRPDKMNTEAFF
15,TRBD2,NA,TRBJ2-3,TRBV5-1,TGCGCCAGCAGGGTAACGGGAGGGCGCACAGATACGCAGTATTTT,CASRVTGGRTDTQYF
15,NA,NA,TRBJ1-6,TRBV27,TGTGCCAGCAGTTTACAGGGTTTTCTTGGCAGTACCCTCCACTTT,CASSLQGFLGSTLHF
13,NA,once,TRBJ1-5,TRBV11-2,TGTGCCAGCAGCTTTGAGGATAGTCAGCCCCAGCATTTT,CASSFEDSQPQHF
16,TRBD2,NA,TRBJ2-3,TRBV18,TGTGCCAGCTCACCTAGACTAGCGGGGAGCACAGATACGCAGTATTTT,CASSPRLAGSTDTQYF
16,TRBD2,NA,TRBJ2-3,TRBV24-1,TGTGCCACCAGTGACCCGGGGACTAGCGGGAGTGATACGCAGTATTTT,CATSDPGTSGSDTQYF
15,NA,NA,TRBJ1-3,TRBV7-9,TGTGCCAGCAGCTTATCTTCAGGGACTGGAAACACCATATATTTT,CASSLSSGTGNTIYF
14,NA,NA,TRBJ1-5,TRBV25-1,TGTGCCAGCAGTGACGGGGATCCCCGTCAGCCCCAGCATTTT,CASSDGDPRQPQHF
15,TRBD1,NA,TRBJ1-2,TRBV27,TGTGCCAGCAGTTTCGGCAGGGGGAATAACTATGGCTACACCTTC,CASSFGRGNNYGYTF
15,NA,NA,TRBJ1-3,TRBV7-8,TGTGCCAGCAGAACCGACAGGAGCTCTGGAAACACCATATATTTT,CASRTDRSSGNTIYF
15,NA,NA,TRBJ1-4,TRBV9,TGTGCCAGCAGCCCACAACCTGGACAAAATGAAAAACTGTTTTTT,CASSPQPGQNEKLFF
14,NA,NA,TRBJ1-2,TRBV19,TGTGCCAGTAGACACAGTATCCCTAACTATGGCTACACCTTC,CASRHSIPNYGYTF
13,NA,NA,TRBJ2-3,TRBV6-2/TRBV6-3,TGTGCCAGCAGTTACTCGAACGGGGATACGCAGTATTTT,CASSYSNGDTQYF
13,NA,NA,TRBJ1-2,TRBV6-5,TGTGCCAGCACACAGGGAGCTAACTATGGCTACACCTTC,CASTQGANYGYTF
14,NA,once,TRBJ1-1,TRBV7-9,TGTGCCAGCAGGGCGGGGGCTTCAAACACTGAAGCTTTCTTT,CASRAGASNTEAFF
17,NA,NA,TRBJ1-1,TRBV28,TGTGCCAGCAGTTTAGTTCCCCGGACAGTCATGAACACTGAAGCTTTCTTT,CASSLVPRTVMNTEAFF
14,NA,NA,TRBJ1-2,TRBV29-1,TGCAGCGTTGAAAGTGCAGGACTTGGGGATGGCTACACCTTC,CSVESAGLGDGYTF
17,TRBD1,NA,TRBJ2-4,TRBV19,TGTGCCAGTAGGCATTACAGGGGCCAGGGAACCAGGGACATTCAGTACTTC,CASRHYRGQGTRDIQYF
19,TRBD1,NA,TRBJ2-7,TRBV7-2,TGTGCCAGCAGCGAACGGGACAGGGGGCGCGTGGGGGTCTCCTACGAGCAGTACTTC,CASSERDRGRVGVSYEQYF
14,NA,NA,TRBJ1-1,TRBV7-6,TGTGCCAGCAGCTTAGCGGAGGGAAGGACTGAAGCTTTCTTT,CASSLAEGRTEAFF
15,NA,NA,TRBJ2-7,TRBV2,TGTGCCAGCAGTGAGATAACTGCCCAATCCTACGAGCAGTACTTC,CASSEITAQSYEQYF
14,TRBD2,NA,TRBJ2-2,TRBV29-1,TGCAGCGTACGGACTAGCGGGGGAACCGGGGAGCTGTTTTTT,CSVRTSGGTGELFF